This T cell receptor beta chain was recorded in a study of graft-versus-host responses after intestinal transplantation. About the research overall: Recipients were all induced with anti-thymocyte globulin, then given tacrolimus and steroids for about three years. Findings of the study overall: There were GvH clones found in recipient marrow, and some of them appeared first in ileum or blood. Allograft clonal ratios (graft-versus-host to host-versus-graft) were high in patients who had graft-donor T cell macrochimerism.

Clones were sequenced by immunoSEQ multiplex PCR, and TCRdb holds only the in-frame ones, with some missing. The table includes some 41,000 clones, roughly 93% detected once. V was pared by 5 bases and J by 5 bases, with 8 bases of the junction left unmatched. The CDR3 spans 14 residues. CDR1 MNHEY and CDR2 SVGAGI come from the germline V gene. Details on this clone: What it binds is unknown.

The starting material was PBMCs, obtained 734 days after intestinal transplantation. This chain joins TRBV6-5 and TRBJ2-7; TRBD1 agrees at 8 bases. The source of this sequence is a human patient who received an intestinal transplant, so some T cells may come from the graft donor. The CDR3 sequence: CASSEWTGTDEQYF. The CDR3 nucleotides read TGTGCCAGCAGTGAGTGGACAGGGACTGACGAGCAGTACTTC.